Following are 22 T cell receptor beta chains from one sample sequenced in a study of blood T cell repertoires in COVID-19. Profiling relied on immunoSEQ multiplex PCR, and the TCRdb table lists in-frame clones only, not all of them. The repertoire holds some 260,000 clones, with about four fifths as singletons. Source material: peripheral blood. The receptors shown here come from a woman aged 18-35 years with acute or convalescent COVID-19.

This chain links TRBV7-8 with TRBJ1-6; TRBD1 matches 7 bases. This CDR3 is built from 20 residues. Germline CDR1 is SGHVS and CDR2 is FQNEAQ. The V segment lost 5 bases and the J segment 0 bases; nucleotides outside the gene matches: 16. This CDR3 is CASSPKVRAHRGSYNSPLHF. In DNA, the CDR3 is TGTGCCAGCAGCCCAAAGGTCCGAGCGCACAGGGGCTCCTATAATTCACCCCTCCACTTT.

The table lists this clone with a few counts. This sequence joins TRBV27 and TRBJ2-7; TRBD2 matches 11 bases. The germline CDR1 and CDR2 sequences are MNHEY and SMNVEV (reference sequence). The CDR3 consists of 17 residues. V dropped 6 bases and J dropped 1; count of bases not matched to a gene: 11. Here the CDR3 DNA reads TGTGCCAGCAGACTCCGCCTGACTAGCGGGAATTCCTACGAGCAGTACTTC. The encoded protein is CASRLRLTSGNSYEQYF.

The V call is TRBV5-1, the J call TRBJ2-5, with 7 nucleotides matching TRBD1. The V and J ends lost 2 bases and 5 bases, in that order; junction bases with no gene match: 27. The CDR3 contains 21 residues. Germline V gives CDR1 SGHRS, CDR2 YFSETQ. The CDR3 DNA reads TGCGCCAGCAGCTTTTCCCCCCTACAGGGGCCAATAGATCCTCTTGCGGAGACCCAGTACTTC. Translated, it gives CASSFSPLQGPIDPLAETQYF.

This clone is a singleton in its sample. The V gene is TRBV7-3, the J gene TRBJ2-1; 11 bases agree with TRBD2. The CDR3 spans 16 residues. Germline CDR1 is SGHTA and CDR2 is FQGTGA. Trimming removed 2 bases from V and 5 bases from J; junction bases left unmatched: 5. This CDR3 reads CASSLGVAGGDNEQFF. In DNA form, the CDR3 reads TGTGCCAGCAGCTTAGGGGTAGCGGGAGGGGACAATGAGCAGTTCTTC.

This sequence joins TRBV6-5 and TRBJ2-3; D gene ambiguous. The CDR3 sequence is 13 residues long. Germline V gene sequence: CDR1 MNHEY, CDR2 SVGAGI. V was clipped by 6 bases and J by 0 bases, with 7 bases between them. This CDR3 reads CASRTESTDTQYF. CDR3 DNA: TGTGCCAGCAGAACCGAGAGCACAGATACGCAGTATTTT.

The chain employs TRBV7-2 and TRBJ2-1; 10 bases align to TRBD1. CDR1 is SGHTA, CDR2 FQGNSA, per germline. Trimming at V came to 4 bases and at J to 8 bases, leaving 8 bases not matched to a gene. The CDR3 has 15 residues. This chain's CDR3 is CASSSDRGLAYEQFF. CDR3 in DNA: TGTGCCAGCAGCTCCGACAGGGGGCTTGCGTATGAGCAGTTCTTC.

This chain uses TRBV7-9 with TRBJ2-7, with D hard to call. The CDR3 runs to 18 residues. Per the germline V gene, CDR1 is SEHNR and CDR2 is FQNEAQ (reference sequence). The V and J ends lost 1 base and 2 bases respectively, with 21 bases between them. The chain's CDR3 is CASSLGGISEKQTYEQYF. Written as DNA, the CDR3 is TGTGCCAGCAGCTTAGGCGGAATTTCAGAAAAGCAGACCTACGAGCAGTACTTC.

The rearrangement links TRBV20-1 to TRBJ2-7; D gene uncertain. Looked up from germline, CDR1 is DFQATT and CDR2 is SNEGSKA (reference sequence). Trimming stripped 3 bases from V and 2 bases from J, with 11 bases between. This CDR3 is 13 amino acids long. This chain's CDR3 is CSASGPLTYEQYF. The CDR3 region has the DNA TGCAGTGCTAGTGGTCCCCTAACCTACGAGCAGTACTTC.

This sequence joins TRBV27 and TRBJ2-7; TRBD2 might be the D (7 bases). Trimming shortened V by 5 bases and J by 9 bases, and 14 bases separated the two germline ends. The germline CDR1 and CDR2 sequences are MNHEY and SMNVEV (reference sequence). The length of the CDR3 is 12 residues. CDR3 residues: CASSARRGGQYF. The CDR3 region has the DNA TGTGCCAGCAGTGCGCGTAGGGGGGGGCAGTACTTC.

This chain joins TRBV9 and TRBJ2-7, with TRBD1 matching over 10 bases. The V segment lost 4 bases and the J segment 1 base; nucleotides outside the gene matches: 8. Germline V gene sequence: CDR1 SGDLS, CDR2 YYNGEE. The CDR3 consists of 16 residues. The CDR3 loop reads CASSPGPGQGSYEQYF. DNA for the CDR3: TGTGCCAGCAGCCCCGGGCCGGGACAGGGGTCCTACGAGCAGTACTTC.

The CDR3, as DNA: TGTGCCAGCAGTTCCGACCCTTGGAGCGGGGACTACGAGCAGTACTTC. This codes for CASSSDPWSGDYEQYF. The chain joins TRBV28 to TRBJ2-7; 7 nucleotides line up with TRBD2. Trimming cost V 4 bases and J 3 bases; bases outside gene matches: 12. The CDR3 extends over 16 amino acids. The germline gives CDR1 MDHEN, CDR2 SYDVKM. The full variable domain, in which reference TRBV28 and TRBJ2-7 provide the parts outside the CDR3, is DVKVTQSSRYLVKRTGEKVFLECVQDMDHENMFWYRQDPGLGLRLIYFSYDVKMKEKGDIPEGYSVSREKKERFSLILESASTNQTSMYLCASSSDPWSGDYEQYFGPGTRLTVT.

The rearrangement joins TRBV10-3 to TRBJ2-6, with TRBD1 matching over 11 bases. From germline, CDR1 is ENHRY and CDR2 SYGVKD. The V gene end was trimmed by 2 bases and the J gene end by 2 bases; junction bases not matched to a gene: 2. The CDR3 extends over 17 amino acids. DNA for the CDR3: TGTGCCATCAGTGAGCCGGGACAGGGGGCTGGGGCCAACGTCCTGACTTTC. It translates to CAISEPGQGAGANVLTF.

The DNA of the CDR3 is TGTGCCAGCAGCCCGAGGAGGGCTAACACCGGGGAGCTGTTTTTT. It encodes CASSPRRANTGELFF. The chain employs TRBV3-1 (or the pseudogene TRBV3-2) and TRBJ2-2, with D possibly being TRBD2 (6 bases). CDR3 length equals 15 residues. Trimming removed 4 bases from V and 2 bases from J, with 11 bases in between. Per the germline V gene, CDR1 is LGHDT and CDR2 is YNNKEL (reference sequence).

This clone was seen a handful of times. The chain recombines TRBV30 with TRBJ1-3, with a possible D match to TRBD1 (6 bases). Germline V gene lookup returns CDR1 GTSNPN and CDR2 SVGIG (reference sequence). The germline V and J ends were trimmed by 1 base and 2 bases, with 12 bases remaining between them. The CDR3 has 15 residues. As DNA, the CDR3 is TGTGCCTGGAGTGACGCGGGGGCTGCTGGAAACACCATATATTTT. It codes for CAWSDAGAAGNTIYF.

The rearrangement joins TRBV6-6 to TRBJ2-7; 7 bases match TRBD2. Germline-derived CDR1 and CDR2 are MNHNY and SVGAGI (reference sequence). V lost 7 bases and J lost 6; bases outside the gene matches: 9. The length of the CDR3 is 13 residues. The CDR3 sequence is CASMVAGVFEQYF. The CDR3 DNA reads TGTGCCAGCATGGTTGCGGGAGTCTTCGAGCAGTACTTC.

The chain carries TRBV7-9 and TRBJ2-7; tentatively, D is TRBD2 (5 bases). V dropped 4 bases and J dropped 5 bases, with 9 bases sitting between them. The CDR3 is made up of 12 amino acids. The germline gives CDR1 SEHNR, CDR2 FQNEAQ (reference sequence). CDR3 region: CASSYSAHEQYF. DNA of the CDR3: TGTGCCAGCAGCTATAGCGCCCACGAGCAGTACTTC. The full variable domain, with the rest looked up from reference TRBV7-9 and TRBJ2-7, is DTGVSQNPRHKITKRGQNVTFRCDPISEHNRLYWYRQTLGQGPEFLTYFQNEAQLEKSRLLSDRFSAERPKGSFSTLEIQRTEQGDSAMYLCASSYSAHEQYFGPGTRLTVT.

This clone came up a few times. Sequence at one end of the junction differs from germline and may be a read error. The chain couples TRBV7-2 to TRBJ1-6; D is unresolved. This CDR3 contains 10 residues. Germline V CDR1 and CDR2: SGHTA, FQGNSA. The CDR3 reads CASSPARLQF. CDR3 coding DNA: TGTGCCAGCAGCCCCGCCCGGTTGCAATTT.

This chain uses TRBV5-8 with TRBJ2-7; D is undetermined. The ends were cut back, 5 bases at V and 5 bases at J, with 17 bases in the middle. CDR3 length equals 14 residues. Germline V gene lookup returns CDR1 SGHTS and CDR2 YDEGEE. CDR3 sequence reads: CASSPLLGLDEQYF. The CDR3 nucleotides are TGTGCCAGCAGTCCCCTTCTTGGGCTCGACGAGCAGTACTTC.

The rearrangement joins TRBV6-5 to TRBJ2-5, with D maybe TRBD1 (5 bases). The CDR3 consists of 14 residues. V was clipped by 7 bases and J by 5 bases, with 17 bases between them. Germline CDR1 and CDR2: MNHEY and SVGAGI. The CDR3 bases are TGTGCCAGCACTCGACGTGACAGTTTCGAGACCCAGTACTTC. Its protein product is CASTRRDSFETQYF.

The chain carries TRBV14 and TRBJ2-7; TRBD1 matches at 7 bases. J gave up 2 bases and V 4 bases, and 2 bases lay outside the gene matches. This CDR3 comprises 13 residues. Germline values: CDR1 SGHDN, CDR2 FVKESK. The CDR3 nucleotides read TGTGCCAGCAGCCCCGGGACAGCCTACGAGCAGTACTTC. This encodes CASSPGTAYEQYF.

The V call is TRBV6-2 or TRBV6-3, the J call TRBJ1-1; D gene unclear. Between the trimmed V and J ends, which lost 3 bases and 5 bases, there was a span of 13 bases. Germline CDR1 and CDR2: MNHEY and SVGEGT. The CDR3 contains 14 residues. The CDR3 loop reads CASSYVSGMTEAFF. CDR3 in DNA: TGTGCCAGCAGTTATGTCTCGGGAATGACTGAAGCTTTCTTT.

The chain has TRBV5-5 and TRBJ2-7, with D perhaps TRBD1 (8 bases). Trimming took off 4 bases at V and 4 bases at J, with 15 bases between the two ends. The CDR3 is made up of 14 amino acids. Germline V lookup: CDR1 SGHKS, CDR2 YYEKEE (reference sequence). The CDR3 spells CASSPGQGGYEQYF. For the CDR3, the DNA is TGTGCCAGCAGCCCTGGACAGGGAGGGTACGAGCAGTACTTC.